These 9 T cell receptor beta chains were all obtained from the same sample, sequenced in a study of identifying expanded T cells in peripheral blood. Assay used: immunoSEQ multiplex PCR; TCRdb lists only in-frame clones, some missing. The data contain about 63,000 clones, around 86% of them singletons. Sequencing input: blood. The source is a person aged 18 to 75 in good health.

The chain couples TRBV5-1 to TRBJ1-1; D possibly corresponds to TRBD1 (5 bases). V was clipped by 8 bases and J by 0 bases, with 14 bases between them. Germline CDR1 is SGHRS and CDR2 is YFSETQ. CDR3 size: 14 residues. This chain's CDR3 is CASCTGLMNTEAFF. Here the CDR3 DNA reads TGCGCCAGTTGTACAGGCCTCATGAACACTGAAGCTTTCTTT.

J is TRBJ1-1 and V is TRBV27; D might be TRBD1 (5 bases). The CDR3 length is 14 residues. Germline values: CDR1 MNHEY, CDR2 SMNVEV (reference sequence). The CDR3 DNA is TGTGCTTCAGGGAGGGGCCCGCCCCGCTTTGAAGCTTTCTTT. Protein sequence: CASGRGPPRFEAFF.

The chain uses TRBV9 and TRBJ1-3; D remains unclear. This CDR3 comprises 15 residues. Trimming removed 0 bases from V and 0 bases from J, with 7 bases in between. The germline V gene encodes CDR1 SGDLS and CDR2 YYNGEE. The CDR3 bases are TGTGCCAGCAGCGTAGGGGCGGTCTCTGGAAACACCATATATTTT. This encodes CASSVGAVSGNTIYF.

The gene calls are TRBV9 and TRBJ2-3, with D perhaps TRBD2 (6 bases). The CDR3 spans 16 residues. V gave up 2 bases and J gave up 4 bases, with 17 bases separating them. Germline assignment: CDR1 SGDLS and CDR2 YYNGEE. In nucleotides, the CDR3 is TGTGCCAGCAGCGTCACTAGCATGGTTGGTCCAGATACGCAGTATTTT. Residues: CASSVTSMVGPDTQYF.

In DNA form, the CDR3 reads TGTGCCTGGAGTAAAAGTAGGGTACAGTCGAACACTGAAGCTTTCTTT. It translates to CAWSKSRVQSNTEAFF. The rearrangement links TRBV30 to TRBJ1-1, with D unresolved. V lost 2 bases to trimming and J lost 1 base, with 17 bases between them. Germline CDR1 and CDR2: GTSNPN and SVGIG (reference sequence). The CDR3 covers 16 residues. Full variable domain (missing parts from reference TRBV30 and TRBJ1-1): SQTIHQWPATLVQPVGSPLSLECTVEGTSNPNLYWYRQAAGRGLQLLFYSVGIGQISSEVPQNLSASRPQDRQFILSSKKLLLSDSGFYLCAWSKSRVQSNTEAFFGQGTRLTVV.

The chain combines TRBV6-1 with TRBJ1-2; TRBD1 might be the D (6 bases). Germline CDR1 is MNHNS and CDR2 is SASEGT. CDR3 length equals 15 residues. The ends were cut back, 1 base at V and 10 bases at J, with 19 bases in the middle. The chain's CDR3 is CASSEVGGPRTDYTF. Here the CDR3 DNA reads TGTGCCAGCAGTGAAGTAGGGGGACCCCGGACCGACTACACCTTC.

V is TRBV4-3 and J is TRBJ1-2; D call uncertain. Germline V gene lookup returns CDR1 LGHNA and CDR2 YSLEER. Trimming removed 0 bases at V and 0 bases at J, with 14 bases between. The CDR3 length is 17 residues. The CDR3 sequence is CASSQDWERITNYGYTF. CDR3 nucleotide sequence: TGCGCCAGCAGCCAAGATTGGGAGCGAATTACTAACTATGGCTACACCTTC.

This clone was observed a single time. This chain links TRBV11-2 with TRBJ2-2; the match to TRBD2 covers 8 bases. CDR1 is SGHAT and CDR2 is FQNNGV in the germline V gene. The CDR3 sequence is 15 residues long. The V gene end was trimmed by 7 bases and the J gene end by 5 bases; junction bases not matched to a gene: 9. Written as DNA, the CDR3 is TGTGCCAGCAAAATGGGGGCTAGCGGGACCGGGGAGCTGTTTTTT. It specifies CASKMGASGTGELFF.

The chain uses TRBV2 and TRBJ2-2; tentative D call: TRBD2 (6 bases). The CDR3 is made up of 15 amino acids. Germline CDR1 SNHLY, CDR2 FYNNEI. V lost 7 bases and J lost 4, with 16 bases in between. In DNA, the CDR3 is TGTGCCAGCACCTACGGCGGGGTCGGCACCGGGGAGCTGTTTTTT. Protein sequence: CASTYGGVGTGELFF.